This entry concerns a single TCR beta chain. This clonotype qualifies as medium-sized (0.01 to 0.1%) by its frequency, with no count on file. No cognate antigen has been identified for it. TCRdb names NextSeq 550 as the instrument used. The Human TCR Profiling Kit (MiLaboratory) was used to make UMI-labeled 5' RACE TRB cDNA libraries. cDNA synthesis used the entire amount of extracted RNA, and PCR amplification then used the entire amount of cDNA produced. Libraries were prepared in parallel using an identical number of PCR cycles. Under the source paper's analysis protocol: About 53,000 +/- 9,400 unique UMI-labeled TRB cDNA molecules per library were extracted with MIGEC and MiXCR, with at least two reads per UMI required. On average, roughly 40,000 +/- 10,000 functional in-frame TRB CDR3 nucleotide clonotypes lacking stop codons were found per library. After downsampling to 5000 UMI-labeled TRB molecules per sample, diversity metrics, including normalized Shannon-Wiener and Chao1, were computed in VDJtools. VDJtools was used to calculate clonotype-size-weighted physicochemical properties of the central five CDR3 residues, namely interaction energy, strength, volume and Kidera factor 4. TCRdb reprocessed the reads and provides one entry for every CDR3 protein sequence; no DNA is given. It is TCRdb's table, rather than the study itself, that gives the V and J calls and clone size. The sample table holds around 8,800 distinct CDR3 sequences. The ten largest clones add up to about 0.93% of the sample.

These data belong to a study of CXCR3-negative and CXCR3-positive naive CD8 T cells (dated by TCRdb to between 2018 and 2020). Notes on the research overall: Roughly 150 million TRB reads were obtained in total, roughly 1.5 +/- 0.3 million reads per library. Diversity and physicochemical repertoire analyses were performed on around twelve donors pooled from two independent experiments. TRBV-TRBJ cluster analysis included naive subsets from five or six donors and memory cells from 3 donors.

Each CD8+ T cell subset was flow-sorted in triplicate, and 250,000 to 300,000 cells per subset were placed directly into RLT lysis buffer. To exclude memory contaminants, naive CD8+ T cells were stringently defined as CD45RO-CCR7+CD27+CD95-. Standard density gradient centrifugation was used to isolate peripheral blood mononuclear cells from buffy coats. Naive CXCR3-negative and CXCR3-positive CD8+ T cells were flow-sorted on a FACSAria III. Total RNA was extracted from sorted cells with an RNeasy Mini Kit. The full study reports these points: Similar TRBV-TRBJ usage was shown by naive CXCR3-negative and CXCR3-positive cells from the same donor, whereas distinct patterns were shown by memory cells. CXCR3 expression partially decreased after cryopreservation, so most assays used freshly isolated PBMCs. Surface CD5, linked to self-reactivity in mice, was comparable between naive subsets; TCR interaction strength was therefore also inferred from TRB CDR3 physicochemical properties. Both naive subsets had comparably high repertoire diversity, while memory CD8+ T cells had much lower repertoire diversity. Compared with CXCR3-negative naive cells, CXCR3-positive naive cells had TRB CDR3s with higher hydrophobicity (lower Kidera factor 4), lower energy, and higher strength and volume indices.

Reading from cysteine to phenylalanine, the CDR3 counts 15 amino acids. DNA was not recorded. The sample taken for sequencing was naive CXCR3- CD8+ T cells from blood. The cell subset or site label, as the study defines it: CD45RO-CCR7+CD27+CD95- naive CD8+ T cells lacking CXCR3 (TNR3-). The sequence joins TRBV12-3 or TRBV12-4 to TRBJ2-1. The origin of this receptor is a human donor in good health. Some clones in this sample may be carry-over from other donors' samples. The CDR3 protein is CASSPKQGAYNEQFF.